Following are 22 T cell receptor beta chains from one sample sequenced in a study of blood T cell repertoires in COVID-19. TCRdb's copy holds only in-frame clones and misses some; the assay was immunoSEQ multiplex PCR. The sample carries under 120,000 clones, roughly two thirds recorded once. Sequenced: peripheral blood. The receptors were sampled from an elderly man with acute or convalescent COVID-19.

A word on this clone: In the same sample, other DNA sequences code for this CDR3. This chain joins TRBV28 and TRBJ1-2, with 10 bases matching TRBD1. The CDR3 is made up of 13 amino acids. The germline CDR1 and CDR2 sequences are MDHEN and SYDVKM. Unmatched junction bases numbered 1, after V lost 4 bases and J lost 5 bases. CDR3 protein: CASSSGQGYGYTF. The DNA for the CDR3 is TGTGCCAGCAGTTCGGGACAGGGGTATGGCTACACCTTC.

The CDR3 reads CASSLGGTVSYEQYF. In DNA form, the CDR3 reads TGTGCCAGCAGTTTAGGGGGGACTGTCTCCTACGAGCAGTACTTC. The chain employs TRBV28 and TRBJ2-7, with a possible D match to TRBD2 (6 bases). V lost 2 bases, J lost 0 bases, and 11 bases lay in between. Germline values: CDR1 MDHEN, CDR2 SYDVKM. The CDR3 is made up of 15 amino acids.

The chain combines TRBV7-9 with TRBJ1-1, with 10 bases identical to TRBD1. There are 16 residues in the CDR3. Unmatched junction bases numbered 12, after V lost 7 bases and J lost 4 bases. Germline CDR1 and CDR2: SEHNR and FQNEAQ (reference sequence). This CDR3 reads CASKGQGGLVPTEAFF. The DNA for the CDR3 is TGTGCCAGCAAAGGACAGGGGGGTTTAGTACCCACTGAAGCTTTCTTT.

This clone was seen only a few times. The rearrangement uses TRBV10-3 and TRBJ2-7, with 8 bases aligning to TRBD2. Trimming took 1 base from V and 0 from J; bases not matched to a gene: 2. The CDR3 contains 15 residues. Looked up from germline, CDR1 is ENHRY and CDR2 is SYGVKD. CDR3 amino acids: CAISEYSGSSYEQYF. CDR3 in DNA: TGTGCCATCAGTGAGTACAGCGGGAGCTCCTACGAGCAGTACTTC.

The chain recombines TRBV28 with TRBJ1-5; D remains unclear. CDR1 and CDR2 from the germline V gene are MDHEN and SYDVKM. The CDR3 has 15 amino acids. V was pared by 3 bases and J by 5 bases, with 14 bases between. In DNA form, the CDR3 reads TGTGCCAGCAGTTTCGCCCCCATGGAGCATCAGCCCCAGCATTTT. Protein product: CASSFAPMEHQPQHF. The entire variable domain, with the rest obtained from reference TRBV28 and TRBJ1-5, is as follows: DVKVTQSSRYLVKRTGEKVFLECVQDMDHENMFWYRQDPGLGLRLIYFSYDVKMKEKGDIPEGYSVSREKKERFSLILESASTNQTSMYLCASSFAPMEHQPQHFGDGTRLSIL.

Only a few counts were recorded for this clone. V and J are TRBV9 and TRBJ2-7; maybe TRBD2 (5 bases). With 2 bases removed from V and 0 bases from J, the gap between germline ends came to 6 bases. Germline CDR1 is SGDLS and CDR2 is YYNGEE. This CDR3 is built from 13 residues. This CDR3 is CASSVGSSYEQYF. The CDR3 nucleotides are TGTGCCAGCAGCGTGGGGAGCTCCTACGAGCAGTACTTC.

V is TRBV20-1 and J is TRBJ2-1, with TRBD2 as a possible D gene (5 bases). Germline assignment: CDR1 DFQATT and CDR2 SNEGSKA (reference sequence). This CDR3 has 11 amino acids. CDR3 nucleotide sequence: TGCAGAGTTTCAAGCGGTCATGAGCAGTTCTTC. This sequence encodes CRVSSGHEQFF.

The rearrangement links TRBV7-8 to TRBJ1-5; a possible D gene is TRBD1 (5 bases). The germline CDR1 and CDR2 sequences are SGHVS and FQNEAQ. V lost 2 bases, J lost 2 bases, and 10 bases lay in between. CDR3 length: 15 residues. CDR3 region: CASSLQGGGNQPQHF. The DNA of the CDR3 is TGTGCCAGCAGCTTACAGGGCGGTGGCAATCAGCCCCAGCATTTT.

This clone appeared a few times. This chain joins TRBV6-5 and TRBJ2-7; perhaps TRBD1 as D (6 bases). CDR3 length equals 13 residues. V lost 10 bases to trimming and J lost 1 base, with 14 bases between them. Germline assignment: CDR1 MNHEY and CDR2 SVGAGI. CDR3 sequence reads: CATHRGGSYEQYF. DNA of the CDR3: TGTGCCACCCACCGAGGGGGTTCCTACGAGCAGTACTTC.

The V gene is TRBV7-2, the J gene TRBJ2-7; tentatively, D is TRBD1 (6 bases). Trimming removed 2 bases from V and 7 bases from J, with 12 bases in between. The CDR3 spans 13 residues. Per the germline V gene, CDR1 is SGHTA and CDR2 is FQGNSA. For the CDR3, the DNA is TGTGCCAGCAGCTTACAGCCAGGGGTTGAGCAGTACTTC. The encoded protein is CASSLQPGVEQYF.

This clone was counted only a few times. This sequence joins TRBV3-1 (or the pseudogene TRBV3-2) and TRBJ2-7; TRBD2 aligns across 11 bases. J was trimmed by 3 bases and V by 0 bases; bases with no gene match: 4. The CDR3 is 16 residues long. Germline CDR1 is LGHDT and CDR2 is YNNKEL (reference sequence). The CDR3 spells CASSQEGTSGGYEQYF. Written as DNA, the CDR3 is TGTGCCAGCAGCCAAGAAGGGACTAGCGGAGGCTACGAGCAGTACTTC.

V gene TRBV18 combines with J gene TRBJ1-3; tentatively, D is TRBD1 (5 bases). The CDR3 has 15 amino acids. Trimming pared 4 bases from V and 0 bases from J, leaving 10 bases between. The germline V gene has CDR1 KGHSH and CDR2 LQKENI. The CDR3 sequence: CASSQQATSGNTIYF. The CDR3 nucleotides read TGTGCCAGCTCACAACAGGCAACCTCTGGAAACACCATATATTTT.

The J gene is TRBJ1-3, the V gene TRBV5-1; the match to TRBD1 covers 9 bases. This CDR3 region has 14 residues. Germline V gene sequence: CDR1 SGHRS, CDR2 YFSETQ. With 2 bases clipped from V and 6 bases from J, the junction kept 3 bases outside the gene matches. CDR3 sequence (DNA): TGCGCCAGCAGCTTAGGGACAGGGCTAAACACCATATATTTT. This translates into CASSLGTGLNTIYF.

The genes are TRBV6-5 and TRBJ1-5, with D unresolved. The germline V and J ends were trimmed by 6 bases and 7 bases, with 10 bases remaining between them. The CDR3 spans 12 residues. Germline V CDR1 and CDR2: MNHEY, SVGAGI. The CDR3 DNA reads as TGTGCCAGCAGGCCGGACTTACAGCCCCAGCATTTT. Translating it yields CASRPDLQPQHF.

This clone came up a few times. The chain employs TRBV24-1 and TRBJ1-2, with 7 nucleotides matching TRBD1. Germline loops: CDR1 KGHDR, CDR2 SFDVKD. Losses at the gene ends were 0 bases for V and 8 bases for J; bases not matched to a gene: 5. The CDR3 totals 14 residues. The CDR3 region has the DNA TGTGCCACCAGTGATTTGGAACAGGGGAGCGGCTACACCTTC. It encodes CATSDLEQGSGYTF.

This clone was observed a single time. The V gene is TRBV28, the J gene TRBJ2-6; D is unresolved. The germline V gene has CDR1 MDHEN and CDR2 SYDVKM. The germline V and J ends were trimmed by 5 bases and 0 bases, with 5 bases remaining between them. The length of the CDR3 is 14 residues. As DNA, the CDR3 is TGTGCCAGCAGTCCACACTCTGGGGCCAACGTCCTGACTTTC. It specifies CASSPHSGANVLTF.

This clone was seen only a few times. The identical CDR3 is also encoded by other nucleotide sequences in the sample. This sequence joins TRBV7-2 and TRBJ2-7; D may be TRBD1 (6 bases). The germline V and J ends were trimmed by 3 bases and 2 bases, with 11 bases remaining between them. The germline gives CDR1 SGHTA, CDR2 FQGNSA. The CDR3 sequence is 14 residues long. The CDR3 region has the DNA TGTGCCAGCAGCTTTTCCGGGACAACCTACGAGCAGTACTTC. It specifies CASSFSGTTYEQYF.

This chain links TRBV2 with TRBJ1-5; D is ambiguous. Between the trimmed V and J ends, which lost 4 bases and 6 bases, there was a span of 10 bases. The CDR3 has 13 residues. Germline values: CDR1 SNHLY, CDR2 FYNNEI. CDR3 in amino acids: CASSVSSFQPQHF. CDR3 nucleotide sequence: TGTGCCAGCAGTGTATCGAGTTTTCAGCCCCAGCATTTT. Full variable domain (missing parts from reference TRBV2 and TRBJ1-5): EPEVTQTPSHQVTQMGQEVILRCVPISNHLYFYWYRQILGQKVEFLVSFYNNEISEKSEIFDDQFSVERPDGSNFTLKIRSTKLEDSAMYFCASSVSSFQPQHFGDGTRLSIL.

The chain joins TRBV7-2 to TRBJ2-1, with 11 bases aligning to TRBD2. Trimming cost V 4 bases and J 8 bases; bases outside gene matches: 4. From germline, CDR1 is SGHTA and CDR2 FQGNSA. The CDR3 is 14 residues long. The CDR3 is CASSSTSGVYEQFF. The CDR3 region has the DNA TGTGCCAGCAGCTCGACTAGCGGGGTGTATGAGCAGTTCTTC.

The chain carries TRBV4-3 and TRBJ2-7, with no clear D. The CDR3 loop spans 14 amino acids. The ends were cut back, 0 bases at V and 5 bases at J, with 11 bases in the middle. Germline CDR1 is LGHNA and CDR2 is YSLEER. CDR3 coding DNA: TGCGCCAGCAGCCAAGACACCGCTAGTAACGAGCAGTACTTC. It codes for CASSQDTASNEQYF.

The J gene is TRBJ2-7, the V gene TRBV27, with D unclear. Looked up from germline, CDR1 is MNHEY and CDR2 is SMNVEV (reference sequence). The CDR3 has 16 residues. Trimming removed 6 bases from V and 4 bases from J, with 22 bases in between. CDR3: CASSRREATLPYEQYF. CDR3 sequence (DNA): TGTGCCAGCAGCCGTCGCGAAGCTACCCTCCCGTACGAGCAGTACTTC.

The chain couples TRBV24-1 to TRBJ1-2, with 8 nucleotides matching TRBD1. This CDR3 comprises 15 residues. V was pared by 4 bases and J by 2 bases, with 5 bases of the junction left unmatched. The germline V gene has CDR1 KGHDR and CDR2 SFDVKD. The CDR3 spells CATSEFDRGNYGYTF. CDR3 nucleotide sequence: TGTGCCACCAGTGAGTTCGACAGGGGAAACTATGGCTACACCTTC.